This T cell receptor beta chain was documented in a study of immune evolution from preneoplasia to lung adenocarcinoma (dated by TCRdb to the early 2020s). About the study as a whole: HLA loss of heterozygosity was seen in about 7.6%, 15% and 36% of AIS, MIA and ADC lesions, and in no AAH lesions. POLYSOLVER was used to infer class I HLA alleles from exome data, and LOHHLA was used to detect allele-specific HLA loss. According to the study, over a hundred samples went through TCR sequencing. Resected precursor lesions (AAH, AIS, MIA) and invasive adenocarcinomas were compared against paired morphologically normal lung tissue. In total, the cohort included 45 to 65 patients with pulmonary nodules, all of whom underwent surgical resection. TCR sequencing data came from 51 patients. The study profiled immune contexture across lung adenocarcinoma precursors and invasive adenocarcinoma using immune gene expression, TCR sequencing and multiplex immunofluorescence. The sample size depended on which specimens were available, not on a prior power calculation. The immune data were combined with whole exome sequencing and methylation data from the same cohort of nodules.

What the research found in general, with its limitations: T cell clonality was highest in KRAS-mutant nodules compared with EGFR-mutant or double wild-type lesions. Findings were based on association rather than direct causation; larger cohorts with long-term follow-up and longitudinal biopsies were deemed needed. Clonality was highest in normal lung, while later-stage lesions appeared to have lower clonality but higher T cell density and diversity. Normal lung had the highest top T cell clone frequencies, and these frequencies appeared to fall progressively from AAH through AIS, MIA and invasive adenocarcinoma. Because all patients were from Japan and China, applicability to Western populations was uncertain.

V and J are truncated by 8 bases and 4 bases respectively, leaving an intervening sequence of 11 bases. According to the germline V gene, CDR1 reads MDHEN and CDR2 reads SYDVKM. From the cysteine up to the phenylalanine, the CDR3 has a length of 12 residues. The sequence is cut down to CDR3 DNA, 36 bases in frame from base 1. Between about 2013 and 2017, the patients underwent resection in either Japan or China. The histologic diagnosis of each case was independently confirmed on H&E slides by two lung cancer pathologists. Macro-dissection after pathologic assessment enriched premalignant or tumor cells for nucleic acid extraction. DNA was isolated from FFPE tissue using the AllPrep DNA/RNA FFPE Kit. Using the immunoSEQ hsTCRbeta Kit, TCR beta CDR3 regions were sequenced from DNA. Per the original workflow: TCR sequencing data were analysed with the ImmunoSEQ Analyzer. T cell clonality was defined as 1 minus Pielou's evenness, calculated on productive rearrangements. To measure T cell diversity, the inverse Simpson index was applied to productive templates. T cell density was defined as TCR beta template counts normalized to usable DNA, with usable DNA estimated by amplification and sequencing of housekeeping genes. TCR metrics were compared across histologic stages using two-sided Kruskal-Wallis tests. What TCRdb holds here is the immuneACCESS table cut down to in-frame rearrangements. Part of the clones is not present; checked against another copy, under half of the missing clones reflect an unresolved V gene, and the others are unexplained. D and trimming come from the DNA, and the V and J calls and clone size come from that table. The sample data list about 3,600 clones, and about 82% of these were observed just once. The top ten clonotypes cover roughly 12% of the sample.

A remark on this clone: Its specific antigen is unknown. No clone much larger than this one lies a single base away; base qualities are absent.

This receptor was obtained from a person aged 55-80 years with lung adenocarcinoma. The V and J genes are TRBV28 and TRBJ1-2; the D region possibly corresponds to TRBD1 (5 bases align). The sample consisted of FFPE lung adenocarcinoma in situ tissue. The cell subset or site label on this specimen signifies: preinvasive adenocarcinoma in situ (AIS). The CDR3 amino acid sequence is: CASGRDLYGYTF. The sequenced DNA: TGTGCCAGCGGCAGGGACCTCTATGGCTACACCTTC.